This T cell receptor (beta chain) was profiled in a study of siplizumab effects on memory and regulatory T cells. Findings and limits, study-wide: Whether the proliferating Tregs (from siplizumab cultures) were suppressive was not confirmed. Naive T cells apparently outstripped memory cells in diversity and seemed major alloresponse contributors. An assignable phenotype, naive or memory, was missing from roughly 78-96% of proliferating CD4+ or CD8+ clones.

This CDR3 is 14 amino acids long. Germline V CDR1 and CDR2: LNHDA, SQIVND (reference sequence). The V segment lost 5 bases and the J segment 4 bases; nucleotides outside the gene matches: 5. The protocol was immunoSEQ multiplex PCR, while the TCRdb copy is restricted to in-frame clones and leaves out a portion. In the table there are 50,000 to 75,000 clones, nearly 98% of which are singletons. Details on this clone: What it binds is unknown.

Source material: naive CD8+ T cells sorted from blood. The V gene is TRBV19, the J gene TRBJ2-1, with 7 bases aligning to TRBD2. This clonotype was sampled from a human donor in good health. The DNA of the CDR3 is TGTGCCAGTAGTGCCGACGGGGGGTACAATGAGCAGTTCTTC. Encoded protein: CASSADGGYNEQFF.